The present T cell receptor beta chain was sequenced within a study of blood T cell repertoires in COVID-19. About the research overall: The United States, Italy and Spain supplied acute and convalescent COVID-19 samples. The cDNA or gDNA used as material had been derived from T cells, B-cell-depleted T cells, or PBMCs.

Per the original data handling: Estimates of nucleated cell counts were drawn from the amplification of reference gene primers. Here immunoSEQ multiplex PCR was the method, and the copy in TCRdb shows in-frame clones only, minus some. The DNA was the basis for D and trimming; V, J and clone size are from that table. Among more than 55,000 clones listed, 90% were seen once. This clone was picked up one time. Sequencing input: peripheral blood. The TCR originated in a man older than 75 with acute or convalescent COVID-19.

CDR3 loop: CASSATEGGYTF. DNA of the CDR3: TGTGCCAGCAGTGCGACGGAGGGGGGCTACACCTTC. This sequence joins TRBV6-2 or TRBV6-3 and TRBJ1-2; perhaps TRBD1 as D (5 bases). Germline CDR1 is MNHEY and CDR2 is SVGEGT. Trimming stripped 5 bases from V and 8 bases from J, with 12 bases between. The CDR3 loop spans 12 amino acids.